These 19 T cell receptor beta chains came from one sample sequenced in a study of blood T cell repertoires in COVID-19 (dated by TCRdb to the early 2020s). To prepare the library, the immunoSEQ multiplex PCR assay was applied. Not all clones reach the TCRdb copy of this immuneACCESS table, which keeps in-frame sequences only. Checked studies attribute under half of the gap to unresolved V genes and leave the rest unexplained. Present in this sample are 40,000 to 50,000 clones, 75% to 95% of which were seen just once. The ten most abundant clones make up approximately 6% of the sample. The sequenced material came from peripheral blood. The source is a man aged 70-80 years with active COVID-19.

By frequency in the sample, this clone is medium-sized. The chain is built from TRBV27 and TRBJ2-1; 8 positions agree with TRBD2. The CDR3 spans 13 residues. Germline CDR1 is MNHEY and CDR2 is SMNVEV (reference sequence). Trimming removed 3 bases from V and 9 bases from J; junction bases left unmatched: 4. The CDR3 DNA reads TGTGCCAGCAGTTTCACTAGCGGAGGTGAGCAGTTCTTC. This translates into CASSFTSGGEQFF.

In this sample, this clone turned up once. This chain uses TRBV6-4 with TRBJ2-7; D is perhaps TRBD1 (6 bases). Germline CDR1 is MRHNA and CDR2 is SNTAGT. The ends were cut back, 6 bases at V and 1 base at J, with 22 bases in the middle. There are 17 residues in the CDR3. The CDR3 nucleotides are TGTGCCAGCAGCGCCGGGACAATGAATTTAGATTCCTACGAGCAGTACTTC. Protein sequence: CASSAGTMNLDSYEQYF.

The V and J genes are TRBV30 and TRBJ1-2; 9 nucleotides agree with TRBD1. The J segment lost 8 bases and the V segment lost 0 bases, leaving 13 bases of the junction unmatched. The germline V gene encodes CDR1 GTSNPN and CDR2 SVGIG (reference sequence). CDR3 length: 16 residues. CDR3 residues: CAWSVLDRGYMLGYTF. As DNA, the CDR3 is TGTGCCTGGAGTGTACTGGACAGGGGATATATGTTGGGCTACACCTTC.

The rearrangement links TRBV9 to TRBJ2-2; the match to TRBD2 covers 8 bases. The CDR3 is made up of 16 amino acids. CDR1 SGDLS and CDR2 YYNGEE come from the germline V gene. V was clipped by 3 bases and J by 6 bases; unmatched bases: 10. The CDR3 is CASSAHGGGSAGELFF. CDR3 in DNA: TGTGCCAGCAGCGCCCACGGGGGGGGATCGGCCGGGGAGCTGTTTTTT. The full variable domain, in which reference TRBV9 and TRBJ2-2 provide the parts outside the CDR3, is DSGVTQTPKHLITATGQRVTLRCSPRSGDLSVYWYQQSLDQGLQFLIQYYNGEERAKGNILERFSAQQFPDLHSELNLSSLELGDSALYFCASSAHGGGSAGELFFGEGSRLTVL.

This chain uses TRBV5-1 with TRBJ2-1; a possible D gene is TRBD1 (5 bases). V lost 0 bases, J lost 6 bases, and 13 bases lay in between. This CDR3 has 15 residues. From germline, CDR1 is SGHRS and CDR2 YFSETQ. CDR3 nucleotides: TGCGCCAGCAGCTTGGCAGTTATTCAGGGCAATGAGCAGTTCTTC. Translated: CASSLAVIQGNEQFF. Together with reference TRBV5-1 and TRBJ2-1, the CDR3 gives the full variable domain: KAGVTQTPRYLIKTRGQQVTLSCSPISGHRSVSWYQQTPGQGLQFLFEYFSETQRNKGNFPGRFSGRQFSNSRSEMNVSTLELGDSALYLCASSLAVIQGNEQFFGPGTRLTVL.

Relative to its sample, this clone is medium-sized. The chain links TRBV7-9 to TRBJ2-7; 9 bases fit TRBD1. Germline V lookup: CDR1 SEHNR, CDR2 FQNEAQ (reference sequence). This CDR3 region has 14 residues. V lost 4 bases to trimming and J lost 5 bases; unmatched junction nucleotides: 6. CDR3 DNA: TGTGCCAGCAGCTCCGACAGGGGGGCCCACGAGCAGTACTTC. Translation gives CASSSDRGAHEQYF.

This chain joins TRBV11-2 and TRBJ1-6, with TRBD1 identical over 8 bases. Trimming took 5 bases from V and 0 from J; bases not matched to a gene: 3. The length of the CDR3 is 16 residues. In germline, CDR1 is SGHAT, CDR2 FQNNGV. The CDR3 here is CASSPGTGSYNSPLHF. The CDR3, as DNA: TGTGCCAGCAGCCCCGGGACAGGCTCCTATAATTCACCCCTCCACTTT.

This chain's CDR3 is CASSYPLGQDTGELFF. CDR3 nucleotide sequence: TGTGCCAGCAGTTACCCCCTGGGACAGGACACCGGGGAGCTGTTTTTT. The rearrangement links TRBV6-6 to TRBJ2-2; 8 bases are a match to TRBD1. Germline trimming cut 2 bases from V and 3 bases from J; bases unmatched to any gene: 5. This CDR3 has 16 amino acids. CDR1 MNHNY and CDR2 SVGAGI come from the germline V gene (reference sequence).

CDR3 nucleotides: TGCGCCAGCAGCTGGACAGGCTCCTTTGAAGCTTTCTTT. The encoded protein is CASSWTGSFEAFF. This chain uses TRBV5-1 with TRBJ1-1; TRBD1 matches at 7 bases. The V gene's germline CDR1 is SGHRS and CDR2 YFSETQ. V shed 3 bases, J shed 7 bases, and the junction held 6 bases outside the gene matches. The CDR3 has 13 amino acids.

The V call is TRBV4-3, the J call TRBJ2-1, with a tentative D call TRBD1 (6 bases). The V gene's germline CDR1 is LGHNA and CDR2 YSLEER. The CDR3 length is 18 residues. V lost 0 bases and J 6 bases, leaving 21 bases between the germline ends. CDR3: CASSQEVAGAGRFNEQFF. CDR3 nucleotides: TGCGCCAGCAGCCAAGAGGTCGCAGGGGCCGGACGTTTCAATGAGCAGTTCTTC.

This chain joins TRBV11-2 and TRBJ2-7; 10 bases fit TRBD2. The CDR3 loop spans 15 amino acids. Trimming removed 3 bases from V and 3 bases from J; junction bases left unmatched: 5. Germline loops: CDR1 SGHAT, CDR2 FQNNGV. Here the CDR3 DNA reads TGTGCCAGCAGCTTTGAACTAGCGGGGAGCTACGAGCAGTACTTC. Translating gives CASSFELAGSYEQYF.

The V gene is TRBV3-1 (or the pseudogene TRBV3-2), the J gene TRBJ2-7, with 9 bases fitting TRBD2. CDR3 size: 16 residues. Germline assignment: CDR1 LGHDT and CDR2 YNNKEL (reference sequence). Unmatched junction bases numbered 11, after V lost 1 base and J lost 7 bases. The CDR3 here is CASSQASGVTSREQYF. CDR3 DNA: TGTGCCAGCAGCCAAGCTAGCGGGGTGACGTCGAGGGAGCAGTACTTC.

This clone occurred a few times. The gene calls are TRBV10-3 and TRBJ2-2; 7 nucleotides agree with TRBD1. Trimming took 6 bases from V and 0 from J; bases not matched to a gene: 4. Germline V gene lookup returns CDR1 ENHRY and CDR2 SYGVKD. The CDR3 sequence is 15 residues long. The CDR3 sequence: CAIRDGTANTGELFF. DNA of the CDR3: TGTGCCATCAGAGATGGGACAGCGAACACCGGGGAGCTGTTTTTT.

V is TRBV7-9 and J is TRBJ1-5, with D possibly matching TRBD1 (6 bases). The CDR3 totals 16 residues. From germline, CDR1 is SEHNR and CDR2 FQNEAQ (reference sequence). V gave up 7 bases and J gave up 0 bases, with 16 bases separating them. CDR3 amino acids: CASIERTVYSNQPQHF. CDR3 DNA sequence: TGTGCCAGCATCGAACGGACAGTTTATAGCAATCAGCCCCAGCATTTT. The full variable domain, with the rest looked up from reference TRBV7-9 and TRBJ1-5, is DTGVSQNPRHKITKRGQNVTFRCDPISEHNRLYWYRQTLGQGPEFLTYFQNEAQLEKSRLLSDRFSAERPKGSFSTLEIQRTEQGDSAMYLCASIERTVYSNQPQHFGDGTRLSIL.

The CDR3, as DNA: TGTGCCTGGGCGCCGGGACAGGGAAACTATGGCTACACCTTC. This encodes CAWAPGQGNYGYTF. V and J are TRBV30 and TRBJ1-2, with 9 bases that match TRBD1. Germline CDR1 reads GTSNPN; CDR2 reads SVGIG (reference sequence). The CDR3 sequence is 14 residues long. V trimming: 5 bases; J trimming: 2 bases; junction bases outside the gene matches: 6. The full variable domain, in which reference TRBV30 and TRBJ1-2 provide the parts outside the CDR3, is SQTIHQWPATLVQPVGSPLSLECTVEGTSNPNLYWYRQAAGRGLQLLFYSVGIGQISSEVPQNLSASRPQDRQFILSSKKLLLSDSGFYLCAWAPGQGNYGYTFGSGTRLTVV.

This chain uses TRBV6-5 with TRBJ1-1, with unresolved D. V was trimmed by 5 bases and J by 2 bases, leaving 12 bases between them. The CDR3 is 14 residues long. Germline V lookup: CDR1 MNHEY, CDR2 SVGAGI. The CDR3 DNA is TGTGCCAGCAGTCCCGCCGACTTTAACACTGAAGCTTTCTTT. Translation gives CASSPADFNTEAFF.

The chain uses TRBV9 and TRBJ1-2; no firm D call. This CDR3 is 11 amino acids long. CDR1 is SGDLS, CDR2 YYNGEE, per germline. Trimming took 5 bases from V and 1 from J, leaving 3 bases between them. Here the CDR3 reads CASSYNYGYTF. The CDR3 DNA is TGTGCCAGCAGTTATAACTATGGCTACACCTTC.

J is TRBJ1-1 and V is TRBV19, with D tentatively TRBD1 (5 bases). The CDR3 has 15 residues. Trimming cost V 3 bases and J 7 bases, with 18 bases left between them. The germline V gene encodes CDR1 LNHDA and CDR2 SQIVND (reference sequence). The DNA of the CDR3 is TGTGCCAGTAGTATGGGGACTCCCTCCTTAAGTGAAGCTTTCTTT. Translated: CASSMGTPSLSEAFF.

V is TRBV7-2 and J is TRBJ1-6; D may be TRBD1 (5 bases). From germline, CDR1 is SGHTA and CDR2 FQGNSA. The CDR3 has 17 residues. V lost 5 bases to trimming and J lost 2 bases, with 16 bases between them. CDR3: CASSLGVSGAYNSPLHF. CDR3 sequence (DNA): TGTGCCAGCAGCCTAGGGGTGTCGGGGGCCTATAATTCACCCCTCCACTTT.